This TCR beta chain was documented in a study of cytomegalovirus exposure and HLA in healthy donors. From the 120-subject validation cohort, which was separate from the roughly 710-subject first cohort, the donors were drawn. Notes on the study in general: In vitro checks showed that three CMV-associated chains really do target CMV antigens. Most TCR sequences were seen very rarely across donors, but some public TCRs occurred in many.

Points on this clone: The antigen is not known.

Unmatched junction bases numbered 10, after V lost 4 bases and J lost 0 bases. The CDR3 length is 17 residues. The V gene's germline CDR1 is SGHRS and CDR2 YFSETQ. Produced via immunoSEQ multiplex PCR; TCRdb's table is partial and in-frame only. The sample includes 200,000 to 250,000 clones, roughly 84% of them seen just once. Source material: PBMCs. The chain joins TRBV5-1 to TRBJ2-7; 10 bases fit TRBD1. This TCR derives from a woman in her 30s in good health and CMV-seropositive. In DNA form, the CDR3 reads TGCGCCAGCAGCACGCCACCGGGACAGGGGAACTCCTACGAGCAGTACTTC. This encodes CASSTPPGQGNSYEQYF. The variable domain in full, with the rest retrieved from reference TRBV5-1 and TRBJ2-7, is KAGVTQTPRYLIKTRGQQVTLSCSPISGHRSVSWYQQTPGQGLQFLFEYFSETQRNKGNFPGRFSGRQFSNSRSEMNVSTLELGDSALYLCASSTPPGQGNSYEQYFGPGTRLTVT.